The 27 T cell receptor beta chains in this list originate from one sample, sequenced in a study of T cell responses to AZD1222 COVID-19 vaccine. The data were produced by immunoSEQ multiplex PCR, yet TCRdb's version contains in-frame clones alone and is incomplete. The table has 110,000 to 150,000 clones, roughly 90% seen once. This specimen consisted of peripheral blood, obtained on day 0 of AZD1222 vaccination. Every receptor here comes from an adult in good health.

This clone has only one observation. The rearrangement uses TRBV7-9 and TRBJ1-1, with 8 bases fitting TRBD1. Trimming at V came to 5 bases and at J to 8 bases, leaving 13 bases not matched to a gene. The CDR3 sequence is 15 residues long. Looked up from germline, CDR1 is SEHNR and CDR2 is FQNEAQ (reference sequence). The CDR3 spells CASSALGTGAKEAFF. The CDR3 DNA follows: TGTGCCAGCAGCGCACTTGGGACAGGAGCCAAAGAAGCTTTCTTT.

The V gene is TRBV7-3, the J gene TRBJ2-1; D possibly matches TRBD1 or TRBD2 (6 bases each). CDR1 SGHTA and CDR2 FQGTGA come from the germline V gene. The CDR3 spans 13 residues. Trimming stripped 5 bases from V and 8 bases from J, with 13 bases between. CDR3 DNA: TGTGCCAGCAGCGGGCCGGGGGCCCATGAGCAGTTCTTC. Translated: CASSGPGAHEQFF. Full variable domain (rest looked up from reference TRBV7-3 and TRBJ2-1): GAGVSQTPSNKVTEKGKYVELRCDPISGHTALYWYRQSLGQGPEFLIYFQGTGAADDSGLPNDRFFAVRPEGSVSTLKIQRTERGDSAVYLCASSGPGAHEQFFGPGTRLTVL.

A word on this clone: One junction end disagrees with the germline gene, perhaps due to a read error. This chain connects TRBV2 to TRBJ1-4; D is unresolved. Germline assignment: CDR1 SNHLY and CDR2 FYNNEI. The CDR3 contains 10 residues. This CDR3 is CASSSPGTIF. The CDR3 DNA follows: TGTGCCAGCAGTTCTCCGGGAACGATTTTT.

The chain links TRBV6-4 to TRBJ2-7; D is unresolved. CDR1 is MRHNA, CDR2 SNTAGT, per germline. The length of the CDR3 is 13 residues. V lost 5 bases and J lost 5, with 13 bases in between. The CDR3 nucleotides are TGTGCCAGCAGTAACTATACGAGCCACGAGCAGTACTTC. This encodes CASSNYTSHEQYF.

This chain links TRBV15 with TRBJ2-2, with D perhaps matching TRBD1 (6 bases). Trimming left V 4 bases short and J 6 bases short, with 18 bases between. Looked up from germline, CDR1 is LNHNV and CDR2 is YYDKDF (reference sequence). The length of the CDR3 is 16 residues. The CDR3 is CATSTVGQRWSGELFF. The CDR3 nucleotides are TGTGCCACCAGCACCGTTGGACAGCGGTGGTCCGGGGAGCTGTTTTTT. The whole variable domain, filled in from reference TRBV15 and TRBJ2-2, reads DAMVIQNPRYQVTQFGKPVTLSCSQTLNHNVMYWYQQKSSQAPKLLFHYYDKDFNNEADTPDNFQSRRPNTSFCFLDIRSPGLGDTAMYLCATSTVGQRWSGELFFGEGSRLTVL.

The sample holds a few counts of this clone. V is TRBV7-9 and J is TRBJ1-5; D is unclear. Trimming took off 2 bases at V and 1 base at J, with 3 bases between the two ends. The CDR3 spans 13 residues. Germline loops: CDR1 SEHNR, CDR2 FQNEAQ (reference sequence). The CDR3, as DNA: TGTGCCAGCAGCTTAAAAAGCAATCAGCCCCAGCATTTT. Its translation: CASSLKSNQPQHF.

The rearrangement joins TRBV7-2 to TRBJ1-1, with a tentative D call TRBD1 (5 bases). V lost 7 bases, J lost 5 bases, and 17 bases lay in between. The V gene's germline CDR1 is SGHTA and CDR2 FQGNSA. This CDR3 is 14 amino acids long. The CDR3, as DNA: TGTGCCAGCACCCTGGGGGGGGGAAGTACTGAAGCTTTCTTT. It translates to CASTLGGGSTEAFF.

The V gene is TRBV6-1, the J gene TRBJ1-6, with 9 bases aligning to TRBD1. The CDR3 consists of 15 residues. V shed 3 bases and J 6 bases; nucleotides not matched to a gene: 3. Germline loops: CDR1 MNHNS, CDR2 SASEGT. CDR3 sequence reads: CASSEPGQGNSPLHF. CDR3 in DNA: TGTGCCAGCAGTGAGCCGGGACAGGGTAATTCACCCCTCCACTTT.

The chain links TRBV7-2 to TRBJ1-2; weak D call: TRBD1 (5 bases). The CDR3 totals 14 residues. Between the trimmed V and J ends, which lost 4 bases and 8 bases, there was a span of 17 bases. The germline V gene encodes CDR1 SGHTA and CDR2 FQGNSA. CDR3 nucleotide sequence: TGTGCCAGCAGCTCCCGCGTCCGGGGGGGAGGCTACACCTTC. As protein: CASSSRVRGGGYTF.

The chain uses TRBV7-8 and TRBJ2-2, with 14 bases identical to TRBD2. The CDR3 consists of 17 residues. Trimming took 5 bases from V and 7 from J; bases not matched to a gene: 9. Looked up from germline, CDR1 is SGHVS and CDR2 is FQNEAQ. Here the CDR3 reads CASSPRLAGGPNGELFF. Written as DNA, the CDR3 is TGTGCCAGCAGCCCGAGACTAGCGGGGGGGCCTAACGGGGAGCTGTTTTTT.

J is TRBJ1-2 and V is TRBV6-5, with 7 positions matching TRBD1. In germline, CDR1 is MNHEY, CDR2 SVGAGI. V gave up 5 bases and J gave up 8 bases; unmatched junction bases: 11. This CDR3 contains 14 residues. CDR3 amino acids: CASSPGTEAGGYTF. The CDR3 region has the DNA TGTGCCAGCAGTCCCGGGACAGAGGCCGGCGGCTACACCTTC.

The chain has TRBV19 and TRBJ1-1; 9 nucleotides line up with TRBD1. This CDR3 has 16 amino acids. In germline, CDR1 is LNHDA, CDR2 SQIVND (reference sequence). J gave up 1 base and V 7 bases, and 10 bases lay outside the gene matches. This chain's CDR3 is CASTRTGGWTNTEAFF. For the CDR3, the DNA is TGTGCCAGTACCCGAACAGGGGGCTGGACGAACACTGAAGCTTTCTTT.

The chain combines TRBV5-4 with TRBJ2-7; D may be TRBD1 or TRBD2 (5 bases each). The CDR3 is 13 residues long. V was shortened by 3 bases and J by 2 bases, with 9 bases between the two germline ends. Germline V gene data show CDR1 as SGHNT and CDR2 as YYREEE (reference sequence). This CDR3 reads CASSSGPAYEQYF. CDR3 nucleotide sequence: TGTGCCAGCAGCTCGGGACCAGCCTACGAGCAGTACTTC.

V usage is TRBV29-1 and J usage is TRBJ2-1, with 14 bases that match TRBD2. The CDR3 is 15 residues long. CDR1 is SQVTM, CDR2 ANQGSEA, per germline. Germline trimming cut 7 bases from V and 7 bases from J; bases unmatched to any gene: 9. The DNA of the CDR3 is TGCAGCGCCGACCGACTAGCGGGAGGGGAAAATGAGCAGTTCTTC. Residues: CSADRLAGGENEQFF.

The chain has TRBV10-3 and TRBJ2-1; the match to TRBD1 covers 7 bases. J was trimmed by 9 bases and V by 8 bases; bases with no gene match: 7. The germline V gene encodes CDR1 ENHRY and CDR2 SYGVKD. This CDR3 is 12 amino acids long. This CDR3 is CAIGTATAEQFF. The DNA for the CDR3 is TGTGCCATCGGGACAGCAACTGCTGAGCAGTTCTTC.

The chain is built from TRBV6-6 and TRBJ2-6; possible D gene TRBD2, 5 bases. The CDR3 totals 15 residues. The germline CDR1 and CDR2 sequences are MNHNY and SVGAGI (reference sequence). V was clipped by 7 bases and J by 3 bases, with 13 bases between them. The CDR3 sequence is CASTPTEVGANVLTF. The CDR3 region has the DNA TGTGCCAGCACCCCCACGGAGGTTGGGGCCAACGTCCTGACTTTC.

The V gene is TRBV2, the J gene TRBJ2-1, with D unclear. The CDR3 is 15 residues long. V was trimmed by 7 bases and J by 0 bases, leaving 13 bases between them. Per germline, CDR1 SNHLY and CDR2 FYNNEI. CDR3 sequence: CASTPFPSSYNEQFF. Written as DNA, the CDR3 is TGTGCCAGCACTCCCTTCCCTAGCTCCTACAATGAGCAGTTCTTC.

The V and J genes are TRBV27 and TRBJ2-1, with 7 bases that match TRBD1. V was clipped by 5 bases and J by 4 bases; unmatched bases: 8. Per the germline V gene, CDR1 is MNHEY and CDR2 is SMNVEV (reference sequence). This CDR3 is 15 amino acids long. CDR3 in DNA: TGTGCCAGCAGTGGCAGGGGGTTTACGTACAATGAGCAGTTCTTC. Its protein product is CASSGRGFTYNEQFF.

DNA for the CDR3: TGTGCCAGCAGTCCGGACGGCTATGGCTACACCTTC. This translates into CASSPDGYGYTF. This rearrangement joins TRBV6-5 to TRBJ1-2; D ambiguous. This CDR3 contains 12 residues. The V and J ends lost 5 bases and 4 bases respectively, with 8 bases between them. Germline lookup yields CDR1 MNHEY and CDR2 SVGAGI.

J is TRBJ1-2 and V is TRBV2; D gene uncertain. The CDR3 runs to 11 residues. V gave up 6 bases and J gave up 2 bases, with 4 bases separating them. The V gene's germline CDR1 is SNHLY and CDR2 FYNNEI. CDR3 in amino acids: CASRVNYGYTF. For the CDR3, the DNA is TGTGCCAGCAGGGTAAACTATGGCTACACCTTC.

This chain uses TRBV27 with TRBJ1-6; no clear D gene. This CDR3 region has 16 residues. Germline V gene lookup returns CDR1 MNHEY and CDR2 SMNVEV (reference sequence). V was cut by 1 base and J by 4 bases, with 11 bases left in between. DNA of the CDR3: TGTGCCAGCAGTTTATTGGCCGACACTTATAATTCACCCCTCCACTTT. Amino acids: CASSLLADTYNSPLHF.

The gene calls are TRBV6-4 and TRBJ2-7; 10 nucleotides align to TRBD1. The germline V gene encodes CDR1 MRHNA and CDR2 SNTAGT. V dropped 0 bases and J dropped 4; count of bases not matched to a gene: 12. The CDR3 is 18 residues long. The CDR3: CASSDSTGLGQGMYEQYF. The DNA for the CDR3 is TGTGCCAGCAGTGACTCGACCGGTTTGGGACAGGGGATGTACGAGCAGTACTTC.

The chain recombines TRBV30 with TRBJ2-5; D not resolved. CDR1 GTSNPN and CDR2 SVGIG come from the germline V gene (reference sequence). V was shortened by 0 bases and J by 4 bases, with 6 bases between the two germline ends. There are 12 residues in the CDR3. CDR3 protein: CAWSVHGETQYF. CDR3 bases: TGTGCCTGGAGTGTCCACGGAGAGACCCAGTACTTC.

This chain connects TRBV6-5 to TRBJ2-7; TRBD1 matches at 11 bases. In germline, CDR1 is MNHEY, CDR2 SVGAGI. V dropped 7 bases and J dropped 1; count of bases not matched to a gene: 6. The CDR3 runs 15 residues. CDR3: CASTTDRGRSYEQYF. The CDR3 DNA is TGTGCCAGCACCACGGACAGGGGGCGTTCCTACGAGCAGTACTTC.

The CDR3 sequence is CASSYSKSGHPKHF. The CDR3 DNA reads as TGTGCCAGCAGTTACTCGAAATCCGGACACCCCAAGCATTTT. The V call is TRBV6-6, the J call TRBJ1-5, with a tentative D call TRBD1 (5 bases). Trimming stripped 0 bases from V and 14 bases from J, with 17 bases between. CDR3 size: 14 residues. CDR1 and CDR2 (germline): MNHNY, SVGAGI (reference sequence).

The rearrangement links TRBV7-9 to TRBJ2-1; a weak D match, TRBD2 (5 bases). Germline V gene data show CDR1 as SEHNR and CDR2 as FQNEAQ (reference sequence). The ends were cut back, 1 base at V and 12 bases at J, with 10 bases in the middle. The CDR3 runs 12 residues. The CDR3 bases are TGTGCCAGCAGCTTAGGAGCGGTTGGGCAGTTCTTC. Its translation is CASSLGAVGQFF.

The chain uses TRBV21-1 and TRBJ2-7; TRBD1, the table's D call, was not compared with the DNA. TRBV21-1 is recorded as a pseudogene. The CDR3 is 15 residues long. CDR3 amino acids: CASTPPGGLAYEQYF. The CDR3 bases are TGTGCCAGCACCCCCCCAGGGGGCCTGGCCTACGAGCAGTACTTC.